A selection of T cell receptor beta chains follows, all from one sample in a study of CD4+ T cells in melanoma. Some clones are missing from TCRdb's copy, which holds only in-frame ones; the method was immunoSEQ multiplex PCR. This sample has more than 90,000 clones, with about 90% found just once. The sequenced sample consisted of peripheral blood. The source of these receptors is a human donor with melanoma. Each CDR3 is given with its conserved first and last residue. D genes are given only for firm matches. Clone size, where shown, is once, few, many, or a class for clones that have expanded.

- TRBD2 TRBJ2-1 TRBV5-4 CASSLNSGAQFF TGTGCCAGCAGCTTGAATAGCGGGGCGCAGTTCTTC
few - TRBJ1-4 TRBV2 CASSTPRVSDEKLFF TGTGCCAGCTCAACCCCCCGGGTTTCGGATGAAAAACTGTTTTTT
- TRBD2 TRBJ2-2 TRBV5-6 CASSSLAGAYTGELFF TGTGCCAGCAGCTCCCTAGCGGGGGCCTACACCGGGGAGCTGTTTTTT
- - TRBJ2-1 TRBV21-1 CASSKGRDEQFF TGTGCCAGCAGCAAAGGAAGGGATGAGCAGTTCTTC
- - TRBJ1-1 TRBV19 CASSSGLFGEAFF TGTGCCAGTAGTTCCGGACTCTTTGGCGAAGCTTTCTTT
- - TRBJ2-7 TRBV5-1 CASSLAPNTGLGEQYF TGCGCCAGCAGCTTGGCCCCAAATACCGGACTTGGCGAGCAGTACTTC
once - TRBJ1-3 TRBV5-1 CASRDSSSGNTIYF TGCGCCAGCAGGGACAGTAGCTCTGGAAACACCATATATTTT
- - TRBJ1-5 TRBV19 CASSRVMDEGSNQPQHF TGTGCCAGTAGTAGGGTAATGGATGAGGGGAGCAATCAGCCCCAGCATTTT
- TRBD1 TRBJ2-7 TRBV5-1 CASSWTGISYEQYF TGCGCCAGCAGTTGGACAGGGATTTCCTACGAGCAGTACTTC
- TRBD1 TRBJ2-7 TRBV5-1 CASSLTGDNSYEQYF TGCGCCAGCAGCTTGACAGGGGACAACTCCTACGAGCAGTACTTC
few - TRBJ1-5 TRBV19 CASRRADRNQPQHF TGTGCCAGCCGACGGGCGGATCGCAATCAGCCCCAGCATTTT
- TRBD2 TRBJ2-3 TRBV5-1 CASSLDGGRGGDTQYF TGCGCCAGCAGCTTGGATGGCGGGAGGGGTGGAGATACGCAGTATTTT
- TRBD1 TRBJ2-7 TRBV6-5 CASSYSTGSPYEQYF TGTGCCAGCAGTTACTCGACAGGGTCCCCCTACGAGCAGTACTTC
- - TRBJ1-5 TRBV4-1 CASSPIGRKNQPQHF TGCGCCAGCAGCCCCATAGGACGGAAGAATCAGCCCCAGCATTTT
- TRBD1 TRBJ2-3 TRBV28 CASRPGQVTDTQYF TGTGCCAGCAGACCCGGACAGGTCACAGATACGCAGTATTTT
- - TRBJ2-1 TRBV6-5 CASSSPLSPNEQFF TGTGCCAGCAGTTCCCCCCTATCCCCCAATGAGCAGTTCTTC